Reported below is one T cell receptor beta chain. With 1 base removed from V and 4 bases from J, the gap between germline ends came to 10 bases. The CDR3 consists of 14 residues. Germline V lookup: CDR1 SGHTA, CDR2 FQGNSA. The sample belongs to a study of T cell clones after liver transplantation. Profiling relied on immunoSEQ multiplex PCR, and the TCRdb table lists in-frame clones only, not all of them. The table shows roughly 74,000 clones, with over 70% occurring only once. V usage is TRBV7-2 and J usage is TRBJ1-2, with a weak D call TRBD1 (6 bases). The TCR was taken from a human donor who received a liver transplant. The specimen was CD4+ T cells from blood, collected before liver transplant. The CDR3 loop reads CASSLGGRGYGYTF. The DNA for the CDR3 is TGTGCCAGCAGCTTAGGGGGCAGGGGCTATGGCTACACCTTC.